What follows is one TCR beta chain and its context. The antigen is unknown. Sequence at one end of the junction differs from germline and may be a read error. Researchers took RNA transcripts and amplified the TCR beta CDR3 regions from them. Using the HTBI primer set, a first-round RT-PCR was run on the TCR CDR3. MiXCR, applied by TCRdb to the multiplex PCR reads, yields one record per CDR3 protein. Of 500,000 to 650,000 distinct CDR3 sequences in the sample, 46% were seen once. Germline lookup yields CDR1 DFQATT and CDR2 SNEGSKA (reference sequence). The CDR3 extends over 16 amino acids. The data stem from a study of T cells in Graves' hyperthyroidism and ophthalmopathy. Study conclusions and caveats: Most expanded thyroid clonotypes above 0.001 also appeared in blood. Ophthalmopathy was model-predicted a median approximately six months pre-onset.

V and J are TRBV20-1 and TRBJ2-7, with 8 bases fitting TRBD2. Input material: peripheral blood or thyroid tissue (not recorded which). The receptor's source is an adult woman with Graves' disease, either hyperthyroidism or ophthalmopathy (not recorded which). Written as DNA, the CDR3 is TGCAGTGCTAGCCGCCATCTAGCGGGTTACTCCTACGAGCGGTACTTC. This sequence encodes CSASRHLAGYSYERYF.